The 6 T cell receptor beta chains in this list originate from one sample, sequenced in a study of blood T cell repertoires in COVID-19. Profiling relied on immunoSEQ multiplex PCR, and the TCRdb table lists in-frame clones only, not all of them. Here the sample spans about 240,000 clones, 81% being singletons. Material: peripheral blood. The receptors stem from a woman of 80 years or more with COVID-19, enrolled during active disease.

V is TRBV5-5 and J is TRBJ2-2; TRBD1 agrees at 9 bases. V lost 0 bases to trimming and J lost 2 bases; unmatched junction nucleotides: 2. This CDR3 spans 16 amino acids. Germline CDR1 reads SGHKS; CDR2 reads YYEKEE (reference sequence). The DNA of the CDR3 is TGTGCCAGCAGCTTGGGACAGGGGGTTAACACCGGGGAGCTGTTTTTT. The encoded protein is CASSLGQGVNTGELFF.

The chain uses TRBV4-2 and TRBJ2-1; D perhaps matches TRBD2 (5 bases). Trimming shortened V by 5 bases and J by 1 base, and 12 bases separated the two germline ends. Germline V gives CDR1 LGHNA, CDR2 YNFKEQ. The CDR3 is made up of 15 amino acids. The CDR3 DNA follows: TGTGCCAGCAGCTTACCCGGGAAATCCTACAATGAGCAGTTCTTC. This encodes CASSLPGKSYNEQFF.

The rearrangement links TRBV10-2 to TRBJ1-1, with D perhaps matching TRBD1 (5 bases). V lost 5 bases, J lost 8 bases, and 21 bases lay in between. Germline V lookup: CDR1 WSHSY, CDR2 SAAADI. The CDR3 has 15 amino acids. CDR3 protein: CASSQTGLNTAEAFF. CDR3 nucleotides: TGCGCCAGCAGTCAAACAGGCCTAAACACTGCGGAAGCTTTCTTT.

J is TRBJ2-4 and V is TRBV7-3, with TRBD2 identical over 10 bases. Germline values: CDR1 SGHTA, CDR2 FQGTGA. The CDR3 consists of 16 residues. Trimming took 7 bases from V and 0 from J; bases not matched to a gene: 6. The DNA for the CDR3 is TGTGCCAGCACCAGACTAGCGGGTATAGCCAAAAACATTCAGTACTTC. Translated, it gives CASTRLAGIAKNIQYF. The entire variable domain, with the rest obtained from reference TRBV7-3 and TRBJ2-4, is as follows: GAGVSQTPSNKVTEKGKYVELRCDPISGHTALYWYRQSLGQGPEFLIYFQGTGAADDSGLPNDRFFAVRPEGSVSTLKIQRTERGDSAVYLCASTRLAGIAKNIQYFGAGTRLSVL.

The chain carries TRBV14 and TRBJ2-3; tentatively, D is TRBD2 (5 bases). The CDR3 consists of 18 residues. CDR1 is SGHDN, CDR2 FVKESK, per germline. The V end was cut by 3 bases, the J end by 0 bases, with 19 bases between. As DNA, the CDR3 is TGTGCCAGCAGCCAGGAATCGCGGGCGGGTGCTAGCACAGATACGCAGTATTTT. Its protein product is CASSQESRAGASTDTQYF.

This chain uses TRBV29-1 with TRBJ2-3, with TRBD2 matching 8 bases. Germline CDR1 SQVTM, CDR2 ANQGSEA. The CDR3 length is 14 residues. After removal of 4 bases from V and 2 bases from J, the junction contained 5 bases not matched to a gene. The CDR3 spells CSVVSGKHTDTQYF. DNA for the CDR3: TGCAGCGTTGTTAGCGGGAAGCACACAGATACGCAGTATTTT.